These 20 T cell receptor beta chains share one sample of origin, sequenced in a study of cytomegalovirus exposure and HLA in healthy donors. PCR used 60 Vbeta primers and 13 Jbeta primers. TCRdb keeps only in-frame clones here, not all; method: immunoSEQ multiplex PCR. Here the sample spans about 94,000 clones, 7.5% to 8.5% being singletons. Sequenced input: PBMCs. The receptor source for this set is a man between 50 and 59 years old in good health and CMV-seronegative.

This clone turned up a few times. CDR3 DNA: TGTGCCAGTAGTATAGACGACCCGGGGAGAGAGACCCAGTACTTC. Translation: CASSIDDPGRETQYF. This chain connects TRBV19 to TRBJ2-5; D may be TRBD2 (5 bases). The CDR3 has 15 residues. V dropped 0 bases and J dropped 4 bases, with 12 bases sitting between them. Germline CDR1 LNHDA, CDR2 SQIVND (reference sequence).

The sample holds a few counts of this clone. The sample holds other DNA sequences that translate to the same CDR3. This chain links TRBV7-2 with TRBJ1-1; D remains ambiguous. CDR3 length equals 14 residues. V gave up 1 base and J gave up 1 base, with 7 bases separating them. Germline V gene lookup returns CDR1 SGHTA and CDR2 FQGNSA. The CDR3: CASSLDVRNTEAFF. CDR3 in DNA: TGTGCCAGCAGCTTAGATGTTCGGAACACTGAAGCTTTCTTT.

J is TRBJ1-5 and V is TRBV2; no reliable D call. CDR1 and CDR2 (germline): SNHLY, FYNNEI. The V and J ends lost 5 bases and 4 bases respectively, with 15 bases between them. The CDR3 runs to 15 residues. DNA of the CDR3: TGTGCCAGCAGTATCGGACGGGGAGGGAATCAGCCCCAGCATTTT. It codes for CASSIGRGGNQPQHF.

Only a few counts were recorded for this clone. The chain couples TRBV2 to TRBJ1-6; 9 bases align to TRBD1. The CDR3 consists of 15 residues. The trim removed 7 bases at V and 4 bases at J, leaving 5 bases unmatched. The germline gives CDR1 SNHLY, CDR2 FYNNEI. The chain's CDR3 is CASIGTGTYNSPLHF. CDR3 DNA: TGTGCCAGCATCGGGACAGGGACGTATAATTCACCCCTCCACTTT.

This clone was counted between two and nine times. The V call is TRBV9, the J call TRBJ2-3, with D perhaps TRBD2 (7 bases). The V and J ends lost 0 bases and 4 bases respectively, with 15 bases between them. Germline loops: CDR1 SGDLS, CDR2 YYNGEE. The CDR3 is 16 amino acids. The CDR3 is CASSVATGGGSDTQYF. In DNA, the CDR3 is TGTGCCAGCAGCGTAGCTACCGGCGGGGGCTCAGATACGCAGTATTTT.

This chain uses TRBV30 with TRBJ1-5, with D maybe TRBD1 (6 bases). The V gene lost 1 base and the J gene lost 7 bases, with 11 bases spanning the gap. Germline V CDR1 and CDR2: GTSNPN, SVGIG (reference sequence). The CDR3 consists of 13 residues. DNA for the CDR3: TGTGCCTGGAGTGGGGGGCCTAAGCAGCCCCAGCATTTT. This codes for CAWSGGPKQPQHF.

The rearrangement uses TRBV6-1 and TRBJ1-3; D gene uncertain. Germline-derived CDR1 and CDR2 are MNHNS and SASEGT. CDR3 size: 12 residues. V lost 7 bases and J lost 0, with 4 bases in between. CDR3 residues: CASMSSGNTIYF. Written as DNA, the CDR3 is TGTGCCAGCATGAGCTCTGGAAACACCATATATTTT.

V is TRBV14 and J is TRBJ1-6, with 9 bases fitting TRBD1. V trimming: 1 base; J trimming: 8 bases; junction bases outside the gene matches: 12. Germline CDR1 and CDR2: SGHDN and FVKESK. This CDR3 is built from 18 residues. This CDR3 reads CASSQVRWTGEAYSPLHF. CDR3 DNA: TGTGCCAGCAGCCAAGTAAGATGGACAGGGGAGGCGTATTCACCCCTCCACTTT.

The chain combines TRBV9 with TRBJ2-7, with D uncertain. V dropped 4 bases and J dropped 0 bases, with 8 bases sitting between them. This CDR3 comprises 13 residues. Germline V lookup: CDR1 SGDLS, CDR2 YYNGEE. CDR3 nucleotides: TGTGCCAGCAGCCCCGTCAGCTCCTACGAGCAGTACTTC. It encodes CASSPVSSYEQYF.

The table lists this clone with a few counts. The chain joins TRBV28 to TRBJ1-5, with D possibly matching TRBD1 (5 bases). CDR1 and CDR2 (germline): MDHEN, SYDVKM. This CDR3 spans 14 amino acids. V was shortened by 6 bases and J by 7 bases, with 16 bases between the two germline ends. The CDR3 here is CASSPKGYRQPQHF. DNA of the CDR3: TGTGCCAGCAGCCCGAAGGGGTACCGGCAGCCCCAGCATTTT. The complete variable domain, with remaining parts taken from reference TRBV28 and TRBJ1-5, reads DVKVTQSSRYLVKRTGEKVFLECVQDMDHENMFWYRQDPGLGLRLIYFSYDVKMKEKGDIPEGYSVSREKKERFSLILESASTNQTSMYLCASSPKGYRQPQHFGDGTRLSIL.

This clone has just a few counts. This chain links TRBV5-8 with TRBJ2-5; a possible D gene is TRBD1 (6 bases). V lost 1 base, J lost 4 bases, and 11 bases lay in between. The V gene's germline CDR1 is SGHTS and CDR2 YDEGEE. This CDR3 has 14 amino acids. The CDR3 DNA follows: TGTGCCAGCAGCTTGACAGGGAGTCGAGAGACCCAGTACTTC. Protein product: CASSLTGSRETQYF.

This clone has a handful of counts. This chain joins TRBV29-1 and TRBJ1-1; D gene ambiguous. Germline-derived CDR1 and CDR2 are SQVTM and ANQGSEA. V shed 3 bases and J shed 2 bases, with 10 bases lying between them. The CDR3 has 13 amino acids. The CDR3 DNA reads TGCAGCGTTGAGGCAGGAAGCAACACTGAAGCTTTCTTT. The encoded protein is CSVEAGSNTEAFF.

This clone was counted between two and nine times. The V call is TRBV11-2, the J call TRBJ1-2; D is ambiguous. Trimming stripped 5 bases from V and 2 bases from J, with 15 bases between. The CDR3 contains 15 residues. Germline values: CDR1 SGHAT, CDR2 FQNNGV. For the CDR3, the DNA is TGTGCCAGCAGCACCCCCAGACACCCAAACTATGGCTACACCTTC. Its protein is CASSTPRHPNYGYTF.

The rearrangement uses TRBV14 and TRBJ2-2, with TRBD1 as a possible D gene (7 bases). Looked up from germline, CDR1 is SGHDN and CDR2 is FVKESK. V shed 2 bases and J shed 3 bases, with 13 bases lying between them. This CDR3 has 16 residues. CDR3 coding DNA: TGTGCCAGCAGCCAACAGGGGGGCGCGTACACCGGGGAGCTGTTTTTT. It yields the protein CASSQQGGAYTGELFF.

V is TRBV27 and J is TRBJ2-7, with TRBD2 matching 10 bases. Germline V gives CDR1 MNHEY, CDR2 SMNVEV (reference sequence). The CDR3 contains 17 residues. The junction had 6 bases not matched to a gene; V was cut back by 1 base and J by 0 bases. In nucleotides, the CDR3 is TGTGCCAGCAGTTTATTAGCTAGCGGGGGCGTCTCCTACGAGCAGTACTTC. It codes for CASSLLASGGVSYEQYF.

There are a few counts of this clone. This sequence joins TRBV5-1 and TRBJ2-1; 7 bases align to TRBD2. Losses at the gene ends were 0 bases for V and 7 bases for J; bases not matched to a gene: 7. This CDR3 has 15 amino acids. Germline V gene lookup returns CDR1 SGHRS and CDR2 YFSETQ. The CDR3 coding sequence is TGCGCCAGCAGCTTGGAGGGAATAGCGGGTAATGAGCAGTTCTTC. It specifies CASSLEGIAGNEQFF.

The table lists this clone with a few counts. The chain is built from TRBV7-9 and TRBJ1-1; D possibly corresponds to TRBD1 (5 bases). CDR1 SEHNR and CDR2 FQNEAQ come from the germline V gene (reference sequence). This CDR3 is 15 amino acids long. V was clipped by 5 bases and J by 3 bases, with 16 bases between them. CDR3 coding DNA: TGTGCCAGCAGCCTTCGTGGTCAGGGCGACACTGAAGCTTTCTTT. Translating gives CASSLRGQGDTEAFF.

This rearrangement joins TRBV2 to TRBJ1-5; the D gene is possibly TRBD1 (6 bases). The CDR3 is 16 amino acids. Germline V CDR1 and CDR2: SNHLY, FYNNEI. V was clipped by 4 bases and J by 1 base, with 14 bases between them. Here the CDR3 reads CASSGDITKSNQPQHF. The CDR3 coding sequence is TGTGCCAGCAGTGGGGACATTACTAAAAGCAATCAGCCCCAGCATTTT.

This clone appeared a few times. One end of the junction is discordant with germline, which a read error may explain. The chain couples TRBV27 to TRBJ2-1; 10 bases are a match to TRBD2. The length of the CDR3 is 14 residues. Germline CDR1 reads MNHEY; CDR2 reads SMNVEV (reference sequence). The CDR3 DNA is TGTGCCACCAGTGGACTAGCGGCGTTCAATGAGCAGTTCTTC. It encodes CATSGLAAFNEQFF.

The CDR3 loop reads CASSLDPGSGYTF. The CDR3 region has the DNA TGTGCCAGCAGCTTAGACCCAGGGTCCGGCTACACCTTC. The V and J genes are TRBV11-2 and TRBJ1-2, with D tentatively TRBD1 (5 bases). Germline assignment: CDR1 SGHAT and CDR2 FQNNGV. CDR3 length: 13 amino acids. V dropped 0 bases and J dropped 8 bases, with 10 bases sitting between them.